This T cell receptor (beta chain) comes out of a study of early T cells in non-severe SARS-CoV-2 infection. For the study at large: Chains from this unsorted whole-blood bulk RNA could not be paired. Broader study findings: Sequences matched to VDJdb favored anti-spike CD8 responses, while private and CD4 specificities were missed.

V lost 4 bases, J lost 0 bases, and 9 bases lay in between. Germline CDR1 reads SQVTM; CDR2 reads ANQGSEA. The CDR3 covers 13 residues. Details on this clonotype: Its antigen is currently unknown.

Individual cDNA molecules were tagged with unique molecular identifiers, the study reported. One entry per CDR3 protein results from TCRdb running MiXCR on the 5' RACE reads. The sample has fewer than 85,000 distinct CDR3 sequences, over 9% seen once. This specimen consisted of whole blood, obtained at baseline. The chain joins TRBV29-1 to TRBJ1-1, with unresolved D. This clonotype originated in an adult who was a healthcare worker with PCR-confirmed SARS-CoV-2 infection or an uninfected control (not recorded which). CDR3 residues: CSVGWGMNTEAFF. CDR3 sequence (DNA): TGCAGCGTTGGATGGGGAATGAACACTGAAGCTTTCTTT.